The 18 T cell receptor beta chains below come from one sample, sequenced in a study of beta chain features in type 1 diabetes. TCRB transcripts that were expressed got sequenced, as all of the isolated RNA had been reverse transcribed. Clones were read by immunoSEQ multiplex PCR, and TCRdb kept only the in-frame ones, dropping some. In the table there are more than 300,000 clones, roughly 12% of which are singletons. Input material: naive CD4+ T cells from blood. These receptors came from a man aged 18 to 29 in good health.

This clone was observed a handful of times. The CDR3 spells CASSFTQGLNQPQHF. The CDR3 nucleotides are TGTGCCAGCAGCTTTACACAGGGGTTGAATCAGCCCCAGCATTTT. The chain has TRBV7-2 and TRBJ1-5, with 7 bases lining up with TRBD1. Trimming removed 3 bases from V and 4 bases from J; junction bases left unmatched: 6. The germline V gene has CDR1 SGHTA and CDR2 FQGNSA. The CDR3 runs 15 residues.

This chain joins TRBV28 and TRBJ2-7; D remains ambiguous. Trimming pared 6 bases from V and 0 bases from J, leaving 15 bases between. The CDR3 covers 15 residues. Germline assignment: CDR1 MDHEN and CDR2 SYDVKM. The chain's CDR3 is CASSQRARYSYEQYF. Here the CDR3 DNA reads TGTGCCAGCAGCCAGAGAGCGCGCTACTCCTACGAGCAGTACTTC. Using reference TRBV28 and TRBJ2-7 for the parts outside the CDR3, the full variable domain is DVKVTQSSRYLVKRTGEKVFLECVQDMDHENMFWYRQDPGLGLRLIYFSYDVKMKEKGDIPEGYSVSREKKERFSLILESASTNQTSMYLCASSQRARYSYEQYFGPGTRLTVT.

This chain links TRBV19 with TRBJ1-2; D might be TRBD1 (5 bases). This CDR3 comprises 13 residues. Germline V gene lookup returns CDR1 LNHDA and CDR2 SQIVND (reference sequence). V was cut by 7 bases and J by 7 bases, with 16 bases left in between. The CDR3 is CASMIGTGVGYTF. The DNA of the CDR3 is TGTGCCAGTATGATCGGGACGGGGGTTGGCTACACCTTC.

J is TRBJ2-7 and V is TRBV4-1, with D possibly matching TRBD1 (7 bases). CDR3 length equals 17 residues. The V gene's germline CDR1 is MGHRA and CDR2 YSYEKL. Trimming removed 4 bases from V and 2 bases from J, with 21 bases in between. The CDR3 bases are TGCGCCAGCAGCCCACCCGGGAGACAGGGACTCGCCTACGAGCAGTACTTC. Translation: CASSPPGRQGLAYEQYF.

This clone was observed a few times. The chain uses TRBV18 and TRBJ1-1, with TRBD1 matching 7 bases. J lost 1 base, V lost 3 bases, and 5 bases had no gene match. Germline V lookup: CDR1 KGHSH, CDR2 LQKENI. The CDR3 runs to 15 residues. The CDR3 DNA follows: TGTGCCAGCTCACCTGGCCGGACAGGGAACACTGAAGCTTTCTTT. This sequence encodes CASSPGRTGNTEAFF.

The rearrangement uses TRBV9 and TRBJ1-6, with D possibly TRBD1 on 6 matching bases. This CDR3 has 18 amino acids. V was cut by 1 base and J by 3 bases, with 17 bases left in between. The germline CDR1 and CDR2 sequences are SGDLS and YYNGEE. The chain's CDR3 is CASSVTPGTSRYNSPLHF. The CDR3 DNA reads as TGTGCCAGCAGCGTAACCCCCGGGACATCCCGCTATAATTCACCCCTCCACTTT.

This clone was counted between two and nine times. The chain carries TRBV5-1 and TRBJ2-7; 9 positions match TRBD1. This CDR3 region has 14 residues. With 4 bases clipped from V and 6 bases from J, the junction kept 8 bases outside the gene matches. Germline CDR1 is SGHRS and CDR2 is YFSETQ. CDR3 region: CASSQGQGGGEQYF. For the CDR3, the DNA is TGCGCCAGCAGCCAGGGACAGGGTGGGGGCGAGCAGTACTTC.

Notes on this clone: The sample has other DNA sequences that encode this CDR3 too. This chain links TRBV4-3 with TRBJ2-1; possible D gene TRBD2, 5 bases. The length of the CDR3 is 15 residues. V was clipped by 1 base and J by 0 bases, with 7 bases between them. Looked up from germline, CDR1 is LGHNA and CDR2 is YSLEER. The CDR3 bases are TGCGCCAGCAGCCAAGGTGGGAGCTCCTACAATGAGCAGTTCTTC. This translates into CASSQGGSSYNEQFF.

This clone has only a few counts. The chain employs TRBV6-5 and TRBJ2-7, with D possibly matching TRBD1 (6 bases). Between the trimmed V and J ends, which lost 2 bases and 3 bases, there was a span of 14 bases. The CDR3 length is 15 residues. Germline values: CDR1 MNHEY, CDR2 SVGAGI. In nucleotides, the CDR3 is TGTGCCAGCAGTTACGGTACAGGGAGAATCTACGAGCAGTACTTC. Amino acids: CASSYGTGRIYEQYF.

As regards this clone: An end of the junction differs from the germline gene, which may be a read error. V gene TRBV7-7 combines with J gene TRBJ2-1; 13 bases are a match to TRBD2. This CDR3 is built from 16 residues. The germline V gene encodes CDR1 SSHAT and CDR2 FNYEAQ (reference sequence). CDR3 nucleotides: TGTGCTAGCAGTGAACTAGCGGGAGGGACCTACAATGAGCAGTTCTTC. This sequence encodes CASSELAGGTYNEQFF.

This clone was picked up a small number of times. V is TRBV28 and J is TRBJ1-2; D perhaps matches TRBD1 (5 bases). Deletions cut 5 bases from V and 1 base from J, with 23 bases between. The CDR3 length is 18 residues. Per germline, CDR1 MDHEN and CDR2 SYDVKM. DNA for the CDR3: TGTGCCAGCAGTCCCTTCTCGGAGGGGAGTCATTTTAACTATGGCTACACCTTC. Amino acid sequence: CASSPFSEGSHFNYGYTF.

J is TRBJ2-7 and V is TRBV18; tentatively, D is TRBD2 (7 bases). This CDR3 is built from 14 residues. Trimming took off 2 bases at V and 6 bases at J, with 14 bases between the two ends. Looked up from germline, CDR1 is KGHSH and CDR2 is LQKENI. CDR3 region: CASSPEGGGSEQYF. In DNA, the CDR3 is TGTGCCAGCTCACCAGAGGGGGGGGGCTCCGAGCAGTACTTC.

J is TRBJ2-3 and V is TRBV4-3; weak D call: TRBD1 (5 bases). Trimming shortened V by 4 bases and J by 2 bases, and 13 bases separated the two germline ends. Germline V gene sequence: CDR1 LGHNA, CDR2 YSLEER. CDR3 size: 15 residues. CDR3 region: CASSLLGRFTDTQYF. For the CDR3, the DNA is TGCGCCAGCAGCCTACTGGGGCGGTTCACAGATACGCAGTATTTT.

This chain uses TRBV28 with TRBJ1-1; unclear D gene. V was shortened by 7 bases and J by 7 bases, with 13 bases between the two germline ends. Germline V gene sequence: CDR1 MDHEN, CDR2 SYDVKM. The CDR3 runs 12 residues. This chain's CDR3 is CASTMEGVEAFF. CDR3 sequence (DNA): TGTGCCAGCACCATGGAGGGAGTTGAAGCTTTCTTT.

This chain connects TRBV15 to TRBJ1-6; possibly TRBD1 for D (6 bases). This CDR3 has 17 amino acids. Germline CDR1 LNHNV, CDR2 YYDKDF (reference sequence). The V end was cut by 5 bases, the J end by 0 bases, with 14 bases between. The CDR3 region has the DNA TGTGCCACCAGCTCTTGGACAGACAGCTCCTATAATTCACCCCTCCACTTT. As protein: CATSSWTDSSYNSPLHF.

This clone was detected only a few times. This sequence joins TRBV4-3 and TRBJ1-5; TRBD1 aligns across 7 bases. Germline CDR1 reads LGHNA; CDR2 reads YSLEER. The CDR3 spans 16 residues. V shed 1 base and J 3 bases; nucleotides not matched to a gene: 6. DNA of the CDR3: TGCGCCAGCAGCCAAGGGTTTGACAGGGACAATCAGCCCCAGCATTTT. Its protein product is CASSQGFDRDNQPQHF.

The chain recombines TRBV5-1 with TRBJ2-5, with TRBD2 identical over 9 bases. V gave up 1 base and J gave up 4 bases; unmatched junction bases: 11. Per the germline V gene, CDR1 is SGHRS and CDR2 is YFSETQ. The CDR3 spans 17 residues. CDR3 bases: TGCGCCAGCAGCTTGCAGCTAGCGGGAAGCGGGTCAGAGACCCAGTACTTC. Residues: CASSLQLAGSGSETQYF.

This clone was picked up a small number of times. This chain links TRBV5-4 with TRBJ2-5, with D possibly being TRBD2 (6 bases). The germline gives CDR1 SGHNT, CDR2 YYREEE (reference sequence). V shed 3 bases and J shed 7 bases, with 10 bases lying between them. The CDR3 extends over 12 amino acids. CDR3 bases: TGTGCCAGCAGCTCGGAGGGGTCGACCCAGTACTTC. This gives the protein CASSSEGSTQYF.